These T cell receptor beta chains were read from a single sample in a study of cytomegalovirus exposure and HLA in healthy donors. TCRdb's table, derived via immunoSEQ multiplex PCR, lists solely in-frame clones and lacks some. The table shows 180,000 or so clones, with just under 80% occurring only once. Sequencing was done on a sample of PBMCs. Receptor source: a female donor in good health and CMV-seronegative. Both conserved end residues are part of each CDR3. D genes are given only for firm matches. Size is omitted from some rows. Given values are once, few, many or a class for expanded clones.

size | J | V | D | CDR3 | DNA
once | TRBJ1-4 | TRBV6-1 | - | CASSEVRGNEKLFF | TGTGCCAGCAGTGAAGTAAGAGGGAATGAAAAACTGTTTTTT
once | TRBJ1-1 | TRBV5-6 | TRBD1 | CASSLEPQGGTEAFF | TGTGCCAGCAGCTTGGAACCACAGGGGGGCACTGAAGCTTTCTTT
once | TRBJ2-3 | TRBV7-9 | TRBD2 | CASSRPSGGASTDTQYF | TGTGCCAGCAGCCGACCCAGCGGGGGGGCCTCGACAGATACGCAGTATTTT
- | TRBJ2-2 | TRBV5-4 | - | CASSRGPTGELFF | TGTGCCAGCAGCCGGGGTCCTACCGGGGAGCTGTTTTTT
- | TRBJ2-3 | TRBV19 | TRBD2 | CASSLGNLAGNTDTQYF | TGTGCCAGTAGTCTAGGGAATTTAGCGGGGAACACAGATACGCAGTATTTT
- | TRBJ1-1 | TRBV6-6 | - | CASRGGADYTEAFF | TGTGCCAGCCGTGGGGGGGCGGACTACACTGAAGCTTTCTTT
- | TRBJ2-7 | TRBV4-2 | TRBD2 | CASSHKTGTSVSYEQYF | TGTGCCAGCAGCCACAAGACCGGGACTAGCGTGTCGTACGAGCAGTACTTC
- | TRBJ1-2 | TRBV6-1 | TRBD1 | CASSLRGQTYGYTF | TGTGCCAGCAGTCTACGGGGACAGACCTATGGCTACACCTTC
- | TRBJ2-1 | TRBV7-9 | TRBD2 | CSSSLSSGRYNEQFF | TGTTCCAGCAGCTTAAGTAGCGGGAGGTACAATGAGCAGTTCTTC
- | TRBJ1-1 | TRBV7-9 | TRBD1 | CASSLETGGYMNTEAFF | TGTGCCAGCAGCTTAGAAACAGGGGGATATATGAACACTGAAGCTTTCTTT
- | TRBJ1-2 | TRBV5-1 | - | CASSPGASNYGYTF | TGCGCCAGCAGCCCGGGAGCCTCTAACTATGGCTACACCTTC
- | TRBJ1-2 | TRBV9 | - | CASTQSGVYGYTF | TGTGCCAGCACCCAAAGCGGGGTGTATGGCTACACCTTC